This T cell receptor (beta chain) was identified during a study of T cell responses to AZD1222 COVID-19 vaccine. Libraries were prepared by immunoSEQ multiplex PCR; TCRdb keeps only in-frame clonotypes and omits some of them. The sample holds over 70,000 clones, around 80% seen once. Germline V gene data show CDR1 as MNHEY and CDR2 as SVGAGI. Trimming at V came to 4 bases and at J to 3 bases, leaving 4 bases not matched to a gene. This CDR3 has 14 amino acids. Sequenced material: peripheral blood, taken 28 days after the second dose of the MenACWY control vaccine. The TCR sequence derives from an adult who received the MenACWY meningococcal vaccine as a control. The gene calls are TRBV6-5 and TRBJ2-3; 7 positions match TRBD1. The CDR3 DNA sequence: TGTGCCAGCAGTTTTCGACAGGGTACAGATACGCAGTATTTT. It codes for CASSFRQGTDTQYF.